Listed below are T cell receptor beta chains from one sample, sequenced in a study of T-cell reconstitution after alpha-beta-depleted transplantation in children. TCRdb reprocessed the PCR reads via MiXCR and lists one record per CDR3 protein. The sample carries around 93,000 distinct CDR3 sequences, roughly 7.7% recorded once. This specimen was PBMCs from the stem cell graft donor, taken from the stem cell graft. The receptors derive from a human donor who donated a stem cell graft to a child with congenital amegakaryocytic thrombocytopenia. CDR3s include the opening cysteine and the closing phenylalanine or tryptophan. The D gene is left open where the match is weak. Size tells how often a clone was seen (once, few, many) or the class of an expanded clone, and some rows leave it out.

DNA | CDR3 | J | V | D | size
TGTGCCACTTCGCAATCTCGTGCTAACTATGGCTACACCTTC | CATSQSRANYGYTF | TRBJ1-2 | TRBV19 | . | many
TGTGCCAGCAGTTTAACCTGGACAGTTAACTATGGCTACACCTTC | CASSLTWTVNYGYTF | TRBJ1-2 | TRBV12-3/TRBV12-4 | . | many
TGCAGCGTTCTAATACCGGGACTTACAACCTACGAGCAGTACTTC | CSVLIPGLTTYEQYF | TRBJ2-7 | TRBV29-1 | . | .
TGTGCCAGCAGCTTCGGCGGGCCTTCGGAGGATACGCAGTATTTT | CASSFGGPSEDTQYF | TRBJ2-3 | TRBV7-8 | . | many
TGTGCCAGCAGCAGACTAGCGGGGGGGCCAGATACGCAGTATTTT | CASSRLAGGPDTQYF | TRBJ2-3 | TRBV7-9 | TRBD2 | few
TGTGCCAGCAGTTTAGGAGGGAGGGCGGAAAAACTGTTTTTT | CASSLGGRAEKLFF | TRBJ1-4 | TRBV28 | . | many
TGTGCCAGCAGCTTAGGCCAGCGCCGCGGTGAGCAGTTCTTC | CASSLGQRRGEQFF | TRBJ2-1 | TRBV13 | . | .
TGTGCCAGCGCCTGGGGTAGTGCCTACGAGCAGTACTTC | CASAWGSAYEQYF | TRBJ2-7 | TRBV28 | . | once
TGTGCCAGTTCCGGGACAGCCGACGATGAGCAGTTCTTC | CASSGTADDEQFF | TRBJ2-1 | TRBV5-5 | TRBD1 | many
TGCGCCAGCAGCTTGGACACGGGGGGTAACACCGGGGAGCTGTTTTTT | CASSLDTGGNTGELFF | TRBJ2-2 | TRBV5-1 | TRBD2 | many
TGCGCCAGCAGCTTGAGAGTGGATACGCAGTATTTT | CASSLRVDTQYF | TRBJ2-3 | TRBV5-1 | . | many
TGTGCCAGCAGCTTAGCGAGAGGGGGACAGGGGAGGACTTTCTTT | CASSLARGGQGRTFF | TRBJ1-1 | TRBV7-2 | TRBD1 | many
TGCGCCAGCAGCCCCGGGGGATCTTTGAACACTGAAGCTTTCTTT | CASSPGGSLNTEAFF | TRBJ1-1 | TRBV5-1 | . | many
TGTGCCAGCACCTCAGGGGGAGGGCAGCCCCAGCATTTT | CASTSGGGQPQHF | TRBJ1-5 | TRBV6-2/TRBV6-3 | TRBD1 | .
TGTGCCAGCAGCGACCGTCAGGCTCAGCCCCAGCATTTT | CASSDRQAQPQHF | TRBJ1-5 | TRBV3-1 | . | few
TGTGCCAGCTCACCAGGTCAGAACAATGAGCAGTTCTTC | CASSPGQNNEQFF | TRBJ2-1 | TRBV18 | . | few
TGCGCCAGCAGCTTGCTCGCCTACGAGCAGTACTTC | CASSLLAYEQYF | TRBJ2-7 | TRBV5-1 | . | many
TGTGCCAGCAGTTATTCCAACAATGAGCAGTTCTTC | CASSYSNNEQFF | TRBJ2-1 | TRBV6-2/TRBV6-3 | . | many
TGTGCCAGCAGCCAAGGGTCAGTATACGAGCAGTACTTC | CASSQGSVYEQYF | TRBJ2-7 | TRBV4-2 | . | many
TGCGCCAGCAGCTTAACGGGGCGACTGTTTTTT | CASSLTGRLFF | TRBJ2-2 | TRBV5-1 | . | many
TGCAGTGCTCTACCCCGGGGACAGGAGGACTATGGCTACACCTTC | CSALPRGQEDYGYTF | TRBJ1-2 | TRBV20-1 | TRBD1 | many
TGCAGTGCTAGAGATTATGCCGGGCAGGGCACTGAAGCTTTCTTT | CSARDYAGQGTEAFF | TRBJ1-1 | TRBV20-1 | . | many
TGTGCCACCAGCAGAGGGGGGGGAGCAGGCTACGAGCAGTACTTC | CATSRGGGAGYEQYF | TRBJ2-7 | TRBV15 | TRBD2 | many
TGTGCCAGCAGTGTCCGAGGGACCTACGAGCAGTACTTC | CASSVRGTYEQYF | TRBJ2-7 | TRBV25-1 | . | many
TGCAGCGTTGATGAACAGGGTAGTGAGCAGTTCTTC | CSVDEQGSEQFF | TRBJ2-1 | TRBV29-1 | . | many
TGTGCCACCGGGGACAGGGTGTACAATGAGCAGTTCTTC | CATGDRVYNEQFF | TRBJ2-1 | TRBV24-1 | TRBD1 | many